This entry features one T cell receptor (beta chain) sequence. The V segment lost 6 bases and the J segment 5 bases; nucleotides outside the gene matches: 8. This CDR3 comprises 16 residues. Germline-derived CDR1 and CDR2 are LNHDA and SQIVND (reference sequence). This entry is derived from a study of blood T cell repertoires in COVID-19. Across the study: PBMCs, B-cell-depleted T cells, or T cells were the source of the cDNA or gDNA that made up the material.

As handled by the study authors: Researchers report that nucleated cell counts were estimated from reference gene primer amplification. TCRdb's copy holds only in-frame clones and misses some; the assay was immunoSEQ multiplex PCR. Clonal size and the V and J genes are those of that table, whereas D and trimming came from the DNA. The sample has about 120,000 clones; over 75% are singletons. The V and J genes are TRBV19 and TRBJ2-3; 13 bases align to TRBD2. This TCR was recovered from a man aged 60 to 75 with acute or convalescent COVID-19. The source material was peripheral blood. The CDR3 nucleotides are TGTGCCAGTAGGGGAAGGACTAGCGGGAGTATAGATACGCAGTATTTT. Its protein product is CASRGRTSGSIDTQYF.